This section outlines one T cell receptor beta chain sequence together with its context. The target antigen is unknown. The sample is drawn from a study of cytomegalovirus exposure and HLA in healthy donors. Points from the study as a whole: The tendency of first-cohort TCR clusters to co-occur in the 120 or so validation repertoires was the finding of a later analysis. It was reported that the classifier diagnosed cytomegalovirus status with high specificity and sensitivity in both the original and validation cohorts. The study designated about 180 TCR beta chains cytomegalovirus-associated. The study found most TCR sequences rare, yet found some public TCRs in many donors.

Sequenced by immunoSEQ multiplex PCR; TCRdb stores in-frame clones only, minus some. This sample has more than 250,000 clones, with 90% found just once. Germline V gives CDR1 SGHRS, CDR2 YFSETQ. The V end was cut by 4 bases, the J end by 2 bases, with 12 bases between. CDR3 length: 14 amino acids. The sequence was collected from a woman in her thirties in good health and CMV-seronegative. Sequenced sample: PBMCs. The chain is built from TRBV5-1 and TRBJ2-5; maybe TRBD1 (6 bases). The CDR3 nucleotides read TGCGCCAGCAGCGAACCCGGGACACAAGAGACCCAGTACTTC. It encodes CASSEPGTQETQYF.